The rows below give T cell receptor beta chains drawn from one sample of a study of T cell responses to AZD1222 COVID-19 vaccine. The data were produced by immunoSEQ multiplex PCR, yet TCRdb's version contains in-frame clones alone and is incomplete. Here the sample spans about 120,000 clones, around 90% being singletons. Sequenced material: peripheral blood, taken on day 0 of AZD1222 vaccination. The receptors here all came from an adult in good health. The CDR3 runs from the conserved cysteine through the conserved F or W. Fields, in order: clone size, D gene, J gene, V gene, CDR3 DNA, CDR3 protein. D genes are given only for firm matches. Not every row has a clone size; where given, it reads once, few, many or a size class.

few TRBD1 TRBJ2-3 TRBV25-1 TGTGCCAGCAGTGATCGAGACAGGGACCGCACAGATACGCAGTATTTT CASSDRDRDRTDTQYF
. . TRBJ1-6 TRBV7-9 TGTGCCAGCAGCTTAGCGCGAGGTGTCGTGACACCCCTCCACTTT CASSLARGVVTPLHF
. . TRBJ1-1 TRBV6-5 TGTGCCGTCTCGGTAATGATGAACACTGAAGCTTTCTTT CAVSVMMNTEAFF
. . TRBJ2-3 TRBV4-1 TGCGCCAGCAGCCATAGTCTTGAATCGCCCCATTTTAGCGGAGATACGCAGTATTTT CASSHSLESPHFSGDTQYF
once . TRBJ1-2 TRBV5-1 TGCGCCAGCAGCGGGGACGGGATCCTTTCTGGCTACACCTTC CASSGDGILSGYTF
. . TRBJ2-3 TRBV4-1 TGCGCCAGCAGGCCGGGTCCAACTTACACAGATACGCAGTATTTT CASRPGPTYTDTQYF
. . TRBJ2-6 TRBV3-1/TRBV3-2 TGTGCCAGCAGCCAAGATCGAGTGGGTGGGGCCAACGTCCTGACTTTC CASSQDRVGGANVLTF
. . TRBJ1-6 TRBV3-1/TRBV3-2 TGTGCCAGCAGCCAAGTATCTGCCAGCTCCTATAATTCACCCCTCCACTTT CASSQVSASSYNSPLHF
. . TRBJ2-2 TRBV20-1 TGCAGTGCAGCGGGCCCCGGGGAGCTGTTTTTT CSAAGPGELFF
. . TRBJ2-3 TRBV11-2 TGTGCCAGCAGCTTAGTCCGCGCGAATACGCAGTATTTT CASSLVRANTQYF
. . TRBJ2-5 TRBV4-1 TGCGCCAGCAGCCAAGTCATCCCCCAAGAGACCCAGTACTTC CASSQVIPQETQYF
. . TRBJ2-5 TRBV7-2 TGTGCCAGCAGCCCTAACCAAGAGACCCAGTACTTC CASSPNQETQYF
. TRBD1 TRBJ1-4 TRBV4-1 TGCGCCAGCAGCCGGGAAGGGTCGGGACAGGGGAGGGAAAAACTGTTTTTT CASSREGSGQGREKLFF
. . TRBJ1-1 TRBV3-1/TRBV3-2 TGTGCCAGCAGCCACCGCGAGACACTAGCTTTCTTT CASSHRETLAFF
. . TRBJ1-3 TRBV19 TGTGCCAGTAGCGAGGGATCTGGAAACACCATATATTTT CASSEGSGNTIYF
. . TRBJ1-6 TRBV7-9 TGTGCCAGCAGCCGGACAGCTAATTCACCCCTCCACTTT CASSRTANSPLHF
. . TRBJ1-1 TRBV5-1 TGCGCCAGCAGCTTGGGGGGGACCGGCCTTGAAGCTTTCTTT CASSLGGTGLEAFF
. . TRBJ1-3 TRBV13 TGTGCCAGCAGCTTAGAACGGAGCTCTGGAAACACCATATATTTT CASSLERSSGNTIYF
. TRBD2 TRBJ2-3 TRBV5-1 TGCGCCAGCAGCTTGGGCCCTGGGACTAGCGGCCGCACAGATACGCAGTATTTT CASSLGPGTSGRTDTQYF
. . TRBJ1-2 TRBV5-8 TGTGCCAGCAGCTTTGGTTCAGGGAACTATGGCTACACCTTC CASSFGSGNYGYTF
. . TRBJ1-5 TRBV19 TGTGCCAGTAGCCCGACAGACTATAGCAATCAGCCCCAGCATTTT CASSPTDYSNQPQHF
. TRBD1 TRBJ2-7 TRBV5-1 TGCGCCAGCAGCCCGGAACCAGGACAGGTTTCCTACGAGCAGTACTTC CASSPEPGQVSYEQYF
. TRBD2 TRBJ2-1 TRBV15 TGTGCCACCAGCATTACTCCGGGACTAGCGGGGGGGCCCTACAATGAGCAGTTCTTC CATSITPGLAGGPYNEQFF
. . TRBJ2-7 TRBV7-8 TGTGCCAGCAGCTTACCCGGGACATTCCTGGCCTCGAGCTTC CASSLPGTFLASSF
once . TRBJ2-7 TRBV19 TGTGCCAGTAGTATAGGCTGGGGGCCTCCACACGAGCAGTACTTC CASSIGWGPPHEQYF
. TRBD1 TRBJ1-1 TRBV7-8 TGTGCCAGCAGCTTGGGACAGGGGAACACTGAAGCTTTCTTT CASSLGQGNTEAFF
. TRBD2 TRBJ2-1 TRBV9 TGTGCCAGCAGCGTAGTATCCGGCGGGAGAGCGTACAATGAGCAGTTCTTC CASSVVSGGRAYNEQFF
. . TRBJ1-5 TRBV7-8 TGTGCCAGCAGCCCCAGGACACCCGCATTCCCCCAGCATTTT CASSPRTPAFPQHF
. . TRBJ1-2 TRBV7-2 TGTGCCAGCAGCTTGTCACAGGCCAGCTATGGCTACACCTTC CASSLSQASYGYTF
. TRBD1 TRBJ2-7 TRBV27 TGTGCCAGCAGTTGGGGAGGACAGGGGCTCTACGAGCAGTACTTC CASSWGGQGLYEQYF
. . TRBJ1-2 TRBV6-1 TGTGCCAGCAGTGAATCCAAAGGGGCCAGTGGCTACACCTTC CASSESKGASGYTF